This is a list of T cell receptor beta chains from one sample in a study of cytomegalovirus exposure and HLA in healthy donors. The method was immunoSEQ multiplex PCR; TCRdb's version includes in-frame clones alone and lacks a portion of them. The table includes 100,000 to 150,000 clones, approximately 78% detected once. What was sequenced was PBMCs. The receptors derive from a woman between 35 and 50 years old in good health and CMV-seropositive. Both conserved end residues are part of each CDR3. The order of the fields is D gene, V gene, J gene, clone size, CDR3 protein, CDR3 DNA. A D gene is named only where the DNA matches it firmly. Clone size is shown for a subset of rows, as once, few, many or a class of expanded clone.

TRBD1	TRBV2	TRBJ2-7	.	CAANGQGVEQYF	TGTGCCGCAAACGGACAGGGAGTGGAGCAGTACTTC
.	TRBV7-3	TRBJ2-1	.	CASSVSGVLNNEQFF	TGTGCCAGCAGCGTTAGCGGAGTACTAAACAATGAGCAGTTCTTC
TRBD2	TRBV30	TRBJ2-5	once	CAWSVRAGGQETQYF	TGTGCCTGGAGTGTACGAGCGGGGGGACAAGAGACCCAGTACTTC
TRBD1	TRBV6-1	TRBJ1-2	.	CASYPRGTGGGYTF	TGTGCCAGCTACCCCCGGGGGACAGGAGGGGGCTACACCTTC
TRBD1	TRBV6-1	TRBJ1-4	.	CASKSAGQGLEKLFF	TGTGCCAGCAAGAGTGCAGGACAGGGGTTAGAAAAACTGTTTTTT
TRBD1	TRBV11-3	TRBJ2-1	.	CASSKTGGSYNEQFF	TGTGCCAGCAGCAAAACAGGGGGCTCTTACAATGAGCAGTTCTTC
.	TRBV18	TRBJ1-3	.	CASSPGGGIYF	TGTGCCAGCTCACCAGGAGGCGGCATATATTTT
.	TRBV6-5	TRBJ1-6	once	CASMRENNSPLHF	TGTGCCAGCATGAGGGAAAATAATTCACCCCTCCACTTT
TRBD1	TRBV19	TRBJ1-1	.	CATRDRGTREAFF	TGTGCCACCCGGGACAGGGGGACCCGGGAAGCTTTCTTT
.	TRBV18	TRBJ2-1	few	CASSPGRTEGHEQFF	TGTGCCAGCTCACCGGGTCGGACAGAGGGCCATGAGCAGTTCTTC
.	TRBV5-1	TRBJ1-2	.	CASSLQGVYGYTF	TGCGCCAGCAGCTTGCAGGGTGTCTATGGCTACACCTTC
.	TRBV27	TRBJ1-5	.	CASSYTFSGSHQPQHF	TGTGCCAGCAGTTACACCTTCTCGGGGTCACATCAGCCCCAGCATTTT
TRBD2	TRBV29-1	TRBJ2-7	once	CSVYVAGGPDSYEQYF	TGCAGCGTTTACGTAGCGGGAGGCCCCGACTCCTACGAGCAGTACTTC
.	TRBV30	TRBJ2-7	.	CACLPLDRSYEQYF	TGTGCCTGTCTACCGCTGGACAGATCTTACGAGCAGTACTTC
.	TRBV19	TRBJ2-3	.	CASRGTGTDTQYF	TGTGCCAGTCGGGGGACAGGCACAGATACGCAGTATTTT
.	TRBV28	TRBJ1-2	.	CASSPLAGGGGRYGYTF	TGTGCCAGCAGTCCACTCGCCGGGGGGGGAGGGAGATATGGCTACACCTTC
.	TRBV7-9	TRBJ1-1	few	CASSLTGGPPVLMNTEAFF	TGTGCCAGCAGCCTCACGGGTGGCCCCCCGGTTTTGATGAACACTGAAGCTTTCTTT
.	TRBV20-1	TRBJ2-5	.	CSASYQETQYF	TGCAGTGCCAGTTACCAAGAGACCCAGTACTTC
TRBD2	TRBV27	TRBJ2-3	few	CASSPAGLAVTDTQYF	TGTGCCAGCAGTCCCGCGGGACTAGCGGTCACAGATACGCAGTATTTT
TRBD2	TRBV4-2	TRBJ2-7	.	CASSQDPGVAGGTPHSYEQYF	TGTGCCAGCAGCCAAGACCCTGGTGTAGCGGGGGGGACACCCCACTCCTACGAGCAGTACTTC
TRBD2	TRBV18	TRBJ2-1	.	CASSPLGTSGDEQFF	TGTGCCAGCTCACCCCTCGGGACTAGCGGGGATGAGCAGTTCTTC
TRBD1	TRBV5-5	TRBJ2-7	few	CASSLEGTGMKYEQYF	TGTGCCAGCAGCTTGGAGGGGACAGGGATGAAATACGAGCAGTACTTC
.	TRBV6-5	TRBJ2-5	.	CASSYSFQKETQYF	TGTGCCAGCAGTTACTCGTTTCAGAAAGAGACCCAGTACTTC
TRBD1	TRBV5-1	TRBJ2-5	.	CASSEGTAQETQYF	TGCGCCAGCAGCGAAGGGACAGCACAAGAGACCCAGTACTTC
.	TRBV20-1	TRBJ1-1	.	CSARRSGEAFF	TGCAGTGCTAGAAGGTCAGGCGAAGCTTTCTTT
.	TRBV7-3	TRBJ2-3	.	CASSYLASPTDTQYF	TGTGCCAGCAGCTACTTAGCGTCACCCACAGATACGCAGTATTTT
.	TRBV9	TRBJ2-7	.	CASSVGDTAYEQYF	TGTGCCAGCAGCGTTGGGGACACTGCCTACGAGCAGTACTTC